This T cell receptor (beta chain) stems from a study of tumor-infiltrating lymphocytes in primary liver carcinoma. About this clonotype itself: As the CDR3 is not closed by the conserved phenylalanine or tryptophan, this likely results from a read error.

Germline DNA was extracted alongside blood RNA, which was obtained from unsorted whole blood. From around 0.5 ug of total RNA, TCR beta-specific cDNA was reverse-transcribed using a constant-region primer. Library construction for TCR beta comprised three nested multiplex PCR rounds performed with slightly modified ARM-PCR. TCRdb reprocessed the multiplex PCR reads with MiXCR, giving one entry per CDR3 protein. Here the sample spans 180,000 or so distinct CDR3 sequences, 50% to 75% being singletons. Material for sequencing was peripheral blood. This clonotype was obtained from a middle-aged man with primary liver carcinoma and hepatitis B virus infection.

As DNA, the CDR3 is TGCGCCAGCAGTGACAGTCTTCGGGACAATGAGCAGTTCTTA. It encodes CASSDSLRDNEQFL. The chain has TRBV10-1 and TRBJ2-1, with D hard to call. Per germline, CDR1 WNHNN and CDR2 SYGVQD (reference sequence). V was trimmed by 3 bases and J by 5 bases, leaving 11 bases between them. The CDR3 runs to 14 residues.